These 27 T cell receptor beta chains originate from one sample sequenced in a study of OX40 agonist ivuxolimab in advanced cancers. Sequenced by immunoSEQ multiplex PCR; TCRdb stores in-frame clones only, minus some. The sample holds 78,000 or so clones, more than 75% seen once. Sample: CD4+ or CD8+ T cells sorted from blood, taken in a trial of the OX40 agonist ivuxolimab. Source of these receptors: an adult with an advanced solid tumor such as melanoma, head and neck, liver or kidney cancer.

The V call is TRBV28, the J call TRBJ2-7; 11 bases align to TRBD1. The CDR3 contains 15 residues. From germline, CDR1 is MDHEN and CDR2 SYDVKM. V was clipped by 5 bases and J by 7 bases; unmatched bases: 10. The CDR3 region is CASSEPGTGGFEQYF. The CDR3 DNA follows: TGTGCCAGCAGTGAACCGGGGACAGGGGGTTTTGAGCAGTACTTC.

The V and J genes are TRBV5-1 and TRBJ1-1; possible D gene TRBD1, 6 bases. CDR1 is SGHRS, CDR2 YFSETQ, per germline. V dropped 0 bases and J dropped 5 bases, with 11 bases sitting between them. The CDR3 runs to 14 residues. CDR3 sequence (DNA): TGCGCCAGCAGCTTGGAGGGGGGTTGGACTGAAGCTTTCTTT. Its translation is CASSLEGGWTEAFF.

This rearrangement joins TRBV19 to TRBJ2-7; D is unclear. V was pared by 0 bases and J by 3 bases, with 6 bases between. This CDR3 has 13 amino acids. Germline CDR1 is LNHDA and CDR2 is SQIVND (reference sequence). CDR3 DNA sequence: TGTGCCAGTAGTATAGAACCCCGCTACGAGCAGTACTTC. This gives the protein CASSIEPRYEQYF. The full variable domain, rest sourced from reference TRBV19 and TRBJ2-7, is DGGITQSPKYLFRKEGQNVTLSCEQNLNHDAMYWYRQDPGQGLRLIYYSQIVNDFQKGDIAEGYSVSREKKESFPLTVTSAQKNPTAFYLCASSIEPRYEQYFGPGTRLTVT.

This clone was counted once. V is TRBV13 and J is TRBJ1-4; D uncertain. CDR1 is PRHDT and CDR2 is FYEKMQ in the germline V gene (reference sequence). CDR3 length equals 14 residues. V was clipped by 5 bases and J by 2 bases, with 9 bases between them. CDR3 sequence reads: CASSLKTTNEKLFF. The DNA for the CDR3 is TGTGCCAGCAGCCTCAAGACGACTAATGAAAAACTGTTTTTT.

The CDR3 region is CASSQDRTGPNEKLFF. In nucleotides, the CDR3 is TGTGCCAGCAGCCAAGATCGAACAGGGCCTAATGAAAAACTGTTTTTT. V usage is TRBV4-2 and J usage is TRBJ1-4; weak D call: TRBD1 (6 bases). Germline V lookup: CDR1 LGHNA, CDR2 YNFKEQ. The CDR3 has 16 residues. V lost 0 bases, J lost 3 bases, and 11 bases lay in between.

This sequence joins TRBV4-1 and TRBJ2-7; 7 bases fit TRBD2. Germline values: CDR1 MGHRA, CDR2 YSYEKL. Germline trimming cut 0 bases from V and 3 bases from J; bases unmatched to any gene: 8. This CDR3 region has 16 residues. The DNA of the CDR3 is TGCGCCAGCAGCCAAGAATGGGGAGGGTTGGGCTACGAGCAGTACTTC. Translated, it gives CASSQEWGGLGYEQYF.

In DNA, the CDR3 is TGTGCCAGTATGGGGAGGCAGGGGGGGAACTACGAGCAGTACTTC. Translating gives CASMGRQGGNYEQYF. The chain carries TRBV19 and TRBJ2-7; D may match TRBD1 or TRBD2 (7 bases each). Per the germline V gene, CDR1 is LNHDA and CDR2 is SQIVND (reference sequence). There are 15 residues in the CDR3. With 7 bases removed from V and 3 bases from J, the gap between germline ends came to 19 bases. Full variable domain (missing parts from reference TRBV19 and TRBJ2-7): DGGITQSPKYLFRKEGQNVTLSCEQNLNHDAMYWYRQDPGQGLRLIYYSQIVNDFQKGDIAEGYSVSREKKESFPLTVTSAQKNPTAFYLCASMGRQGGNYEQYFGPGTRLTVT.

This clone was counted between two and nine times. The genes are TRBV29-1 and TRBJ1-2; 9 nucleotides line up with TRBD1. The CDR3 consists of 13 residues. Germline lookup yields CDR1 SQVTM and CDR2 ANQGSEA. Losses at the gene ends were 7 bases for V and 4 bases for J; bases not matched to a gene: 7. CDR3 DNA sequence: TGCAGCGCCCGGACAGGGGATGTCTATGGCTACACCTTC. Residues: CSARTGDVYGYTF.

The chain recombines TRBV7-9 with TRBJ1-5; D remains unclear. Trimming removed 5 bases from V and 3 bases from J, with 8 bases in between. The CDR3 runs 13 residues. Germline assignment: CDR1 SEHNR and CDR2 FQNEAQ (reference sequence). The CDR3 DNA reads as TGTGCCAGCAGCCCCACCCCCAATCAGCCCCAGCATTTT. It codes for CASSPTPNQPQHF.

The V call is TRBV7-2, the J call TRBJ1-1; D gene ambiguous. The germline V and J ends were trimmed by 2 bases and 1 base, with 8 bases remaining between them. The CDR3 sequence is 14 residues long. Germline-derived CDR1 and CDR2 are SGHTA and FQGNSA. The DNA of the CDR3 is TGTGCCAGCAGCTTACGCCGGAAGAACACTGAAGCTTTCTTT. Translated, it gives CASSLRRKNTEAFF. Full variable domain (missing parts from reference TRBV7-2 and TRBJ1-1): GAGVSQSPSNKVTEKGKDVELRCDPISGHTALYWYRQSLGQGLEFLIYFQGNSAPDKSGLPSDRFSAERTGGSVSTLTIQRTQQEDSAVYLCASSLRRKNTEAFFGQGTRLTVV.

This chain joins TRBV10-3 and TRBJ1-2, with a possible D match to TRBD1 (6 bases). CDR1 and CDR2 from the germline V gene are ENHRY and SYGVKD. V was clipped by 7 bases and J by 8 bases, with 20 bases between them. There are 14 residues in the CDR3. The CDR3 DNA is TGTGCCATCAAAGGACAGACCTCCTCAGGAGGCTACACCTTC. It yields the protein CAIKGQTSSGGYTF.

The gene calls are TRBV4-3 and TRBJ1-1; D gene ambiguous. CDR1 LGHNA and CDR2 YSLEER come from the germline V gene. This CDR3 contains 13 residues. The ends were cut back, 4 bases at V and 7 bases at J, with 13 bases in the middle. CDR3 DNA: TGCGCCAGCAGCCGTTCAGATGTTGGTGAAGCTTTCTTT. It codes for CASSRSDVGEAFF.

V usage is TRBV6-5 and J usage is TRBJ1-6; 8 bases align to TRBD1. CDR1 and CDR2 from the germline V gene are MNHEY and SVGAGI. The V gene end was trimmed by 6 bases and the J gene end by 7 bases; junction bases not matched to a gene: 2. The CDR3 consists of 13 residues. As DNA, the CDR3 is TGTGCCAGCAGCAGGGGGCAGAATTCACCCCTCCACTTT. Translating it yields CASSRGQNSPLHF.

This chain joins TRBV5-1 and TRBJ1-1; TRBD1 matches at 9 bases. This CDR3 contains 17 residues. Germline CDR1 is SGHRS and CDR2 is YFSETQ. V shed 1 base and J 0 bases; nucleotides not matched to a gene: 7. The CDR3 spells CASSLYGQGNMNTEAFF. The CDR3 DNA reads TGCGCCAGCAGCTTGTATGGACAGGGGAACATGAACACTGAAGCTTTCTTT.

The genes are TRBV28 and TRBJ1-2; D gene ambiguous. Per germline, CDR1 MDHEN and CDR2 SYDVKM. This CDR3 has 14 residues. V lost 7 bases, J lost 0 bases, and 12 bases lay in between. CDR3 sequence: CASTPGGSNYGYTF. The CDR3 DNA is TGTGCCAGCACCCCGGGCGGATCTAACTATGGCTACACCTTC.

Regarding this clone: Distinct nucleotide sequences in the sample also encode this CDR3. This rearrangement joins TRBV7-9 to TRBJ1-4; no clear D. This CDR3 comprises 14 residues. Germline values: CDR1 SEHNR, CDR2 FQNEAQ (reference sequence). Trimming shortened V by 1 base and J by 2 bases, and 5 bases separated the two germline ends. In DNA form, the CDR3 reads TGTGCCAGCAGCTTAGTCGGGACTAATGAAAAACTGTTTTTT. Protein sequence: CASSLVGTNEKLFF.

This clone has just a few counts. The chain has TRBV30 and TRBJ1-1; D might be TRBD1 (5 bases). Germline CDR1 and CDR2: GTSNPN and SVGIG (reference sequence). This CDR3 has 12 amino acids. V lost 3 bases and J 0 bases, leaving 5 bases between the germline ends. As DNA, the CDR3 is TGTGCCTGGAGCAGGGTGAACACTGAAGCTTTCTTT. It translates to CAWSRVNTEAFF.

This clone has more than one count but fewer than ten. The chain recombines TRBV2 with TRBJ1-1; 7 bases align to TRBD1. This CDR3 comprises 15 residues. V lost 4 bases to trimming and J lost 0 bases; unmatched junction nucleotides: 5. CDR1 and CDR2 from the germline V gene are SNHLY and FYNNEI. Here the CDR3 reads CASSVRGQLNTEAFF. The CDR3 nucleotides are TGTGCCAGCAGTGTCAGGGGACAGCTGAACACTGAAGCTTTCTTT.

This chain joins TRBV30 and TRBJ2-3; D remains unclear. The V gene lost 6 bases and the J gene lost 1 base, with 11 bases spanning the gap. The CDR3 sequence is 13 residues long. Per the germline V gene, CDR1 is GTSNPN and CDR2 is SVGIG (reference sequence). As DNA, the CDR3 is TGTGCCTGCGCTGAGTCGGGCACAGATACGCAGTATTTT. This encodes CACAESGTDTQYF.

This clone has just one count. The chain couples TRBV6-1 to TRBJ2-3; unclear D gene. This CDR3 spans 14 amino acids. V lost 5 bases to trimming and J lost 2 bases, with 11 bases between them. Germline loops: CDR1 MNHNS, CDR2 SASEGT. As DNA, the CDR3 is TGTGCCAGCAGTCCCCCGGTGGCCACAGATACGCAGTATTTT. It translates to CASSPPVATDTQYF.

The CDR3 sequence: CAWRASGYGTQYF. CDR3 DNA: TGTGCCTGGAGGGCTAGCGGGTATGGGACCCAGTACTTC. The genes are TRBV30 and TRBJ2-5; 8 bases agree with TRBD2. With V trimmed by 3 bases and J by 7 bases, 7 bases remained unmatched. This CDR3 has 13 amino acids. CDR1 and CDR2 from the germline V gene are GTSNPN and SVGIG (reference sequence). Variable domain in full (rest from reference TRBV30 and TRBJ2-5): SQTIHQWPATLVQPVGSPLSLECTVEGTSNPNLYWYRQAAGRGLQLLFYSVGIGQISSEVPQNLSASRPQDRQFILSSKKLLLSDSGFYLCAWRASGYGTQYFGPGTRLLVL.

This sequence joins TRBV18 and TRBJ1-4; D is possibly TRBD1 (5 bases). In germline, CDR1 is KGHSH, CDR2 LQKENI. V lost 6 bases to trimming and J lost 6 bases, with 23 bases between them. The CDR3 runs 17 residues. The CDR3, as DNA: TGTGCCAGCTCCCGCGGGACCGTAAACCTCCCGGATGAAAAACTGTTTTTT. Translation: CASSRGTVNLPDEKLFF.

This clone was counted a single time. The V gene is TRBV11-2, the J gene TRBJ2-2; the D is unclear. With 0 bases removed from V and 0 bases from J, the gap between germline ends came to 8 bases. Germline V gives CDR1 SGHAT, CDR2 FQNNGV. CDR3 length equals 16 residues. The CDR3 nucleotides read TGTGCCAGCAGCTTAGATGCTGGCACGAACACCGGGGAGCTGTTTTTT. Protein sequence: CASSLDAGTNTGELFF.

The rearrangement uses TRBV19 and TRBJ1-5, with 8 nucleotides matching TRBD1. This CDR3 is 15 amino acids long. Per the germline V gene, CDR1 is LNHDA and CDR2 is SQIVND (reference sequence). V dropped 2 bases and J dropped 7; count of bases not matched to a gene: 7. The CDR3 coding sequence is TGTGCCAGTAGTATAAATGGACAGGGAGGCCAGCCCCAGCATTTT. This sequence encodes CASSINGQGGQPQHF. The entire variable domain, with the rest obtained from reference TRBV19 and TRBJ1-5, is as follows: DGGITQSPKYLFRKEGQNVTLSCEQNLNHDAMYWYRQDPGQGLRLIYYSQIVNDFQKGDIAEGYSVSREKKESFPLTVTSAQKNPTAFYLCASSINGQGGQPQHFGDGTRLSIL.

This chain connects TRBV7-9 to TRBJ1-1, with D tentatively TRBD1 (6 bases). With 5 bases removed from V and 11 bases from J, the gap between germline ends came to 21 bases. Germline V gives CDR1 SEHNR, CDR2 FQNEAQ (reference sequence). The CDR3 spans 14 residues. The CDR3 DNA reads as TGTGCCAGCAGCCCGACCCCAGGGGCGGGAGGCGCTTTCTTT. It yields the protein CASSPTPGAGGAFF.

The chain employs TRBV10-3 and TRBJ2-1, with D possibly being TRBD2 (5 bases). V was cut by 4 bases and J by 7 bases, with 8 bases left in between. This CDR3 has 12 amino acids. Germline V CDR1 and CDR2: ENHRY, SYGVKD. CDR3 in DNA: TGTGCCATCAGTGTACTAGAGAATGAGCAGTTCTTC. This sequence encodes CAISVLENEQFF.

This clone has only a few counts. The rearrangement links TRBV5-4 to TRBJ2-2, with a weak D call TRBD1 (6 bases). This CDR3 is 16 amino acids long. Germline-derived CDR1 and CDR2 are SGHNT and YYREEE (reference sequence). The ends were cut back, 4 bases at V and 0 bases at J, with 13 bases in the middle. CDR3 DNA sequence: TGTGCCAGCAGCCCGCAGGGGCGAACGAACACCGGGGAGCTGTTTTTT. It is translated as CASSPQGRTNTGELFF.